A selection of T cell receptor beta chains follows, all from one sample in a study of cytomegalovirus exposure and HLA in healthy donors. Using immunoSEQ multiplex PCR, the repertoire was profiled, and TCRdb retains in-frame clones only, with some absent. Among over 60,000 clones listed, roughly 70% were seen once. The source material was PBMCs. The receptors come from a man aged 70 or older in good health and CMV-seronegative. Both conserved end residues are part of each CDR3. The order of the fields is J gene, V gene, clone size, D gene, CDR3 protein, CDR3 DNA. A D gene is named only where the DNA matches it firmly. Clone size is stated in some rows and not others, as once, few, many or a class when expanded.

TRBJ2-5 TRBV7-2 . TRBD1 CASSNGQAETQYF TGTGCCAGCAGTAATGGACAGGCTGAGACCCAGTACTTC
TRBJ2-6 TRBV5-1 many . CASSWTKGSGANVLTF TGCGCCAGCAGCTGGACCAAGGGGTCTGGGGCCAACGTCCTGACTTTC
TRBJ1-6 TRBV11-2 . . CASSFYGLEPTLHF TGTGCCAGCAGCTTTTACGGACTAGAGCCAACCCTCCACTTT
TRBJ1-4 TRBV6-5 . TRBD1 CASSGTAQNEKLFF TGTGCCAGCAGCGGGACAGCCCAAAATGAAAAACTGTTTTTT
TRBJ1-2 TRBV6-5 . . CASTYAGANYGYTF TGTGCCAGCACCTACGCAGGGGCTAACTATGGCTACACCTTC
TRBJ1-6 TRBV13 few TRBD1 CASSLPGQEGDSPLHF TGTGCCAGCAGCTTACCCGGACAGGAAGGGGATTCACCCCTCCACTTT
TRBJ2-5 TRBV5-1 once TRBD2 CASSLTSGAWETQYF TGCGCCAGCAGCTTAACTAGCGGGGCTTGGGAGACCCAGTACTTC
TRBJ1-3 TRBV5-1 . . CASSTNGGRGNTIYF TGCGCCAGCAGCACCAACGGGGGTCGAGGAAACACCATATATTTT
TRBJ1-4 TRBV6-5 . . CASGFNEKLFF TGTGCCAGCGGCTTTAATGAAAAACTGTTTTTT
TRBJ2-2 TRBV2 . TRBD1 CASSKQGTYTGELFF TGTGCCAGCAGTAAACAGGGGACCTACACCGGGGAGCTGTTTTTT
TRBJ1-1 TRBV9 . TRBD1 CASSVRTGSTEAFF TGTGCCAGCAGCGTGAGGACAGGGAGCACTGAAGCTTTCTTT
TRBJ2-5 TRBV4-3 . TRBD1 CASSQTGNLLRETQYF TGCGCCAGCAGCCAGACAGGGAACTTACTAAGAGAGACCCAGTACTTC
TRBJ1-2 TRBV20-1 . . CSARYPNGYTF TGCAGTGCTAGATATCCTAATGGCTACACCTTC
TRBJ2-1 TRBV4-3 . TRBD2 CASSQELARSYNEQFF TGCGCCAGCAGCCAAGAACTAGCGAGGTCCTACAATGAGCAGTTCTTC
TRBJ2-1 TRBV6-4 . . CASSEKTLLPYNEQFF TGTGCCAGCAGTGAAAAGACTCTTCTACCCTACAATGAGCAGTTCTTC
TRBJ2-5 TRBV5-5 . TRBD2 CASSFGLAGGRGETQYF TGTGCCAGCAGCTTCGGACTAGCGGGAGGGCGCGGGGAGACCCAGTACTTC
TRBJ2-7 TRBV11-2 . TRBD1 CASSYLRGRSSHEQYF TGTGCCAGCAGCTACCTCAGGGGGCGAAGTTCCCACGAGCAGTACTTC
TRBJ1-2 TRBV6-6 . . CASRQPDAGGYTF TGTGCCAGCAGACAACCAGACGCAGGTGGCTACACCTTC
TRBJ1-1 TRBV30 few . CAWRKRGGNTEAFF TGTGCCTGGAGGAAGCGGGGAGGGAACACTGAAGCTTTCTTT
TRBJ1-1 TRBV19 . . CASHPGLLNTEAFF TGTGCCAGCCACCCTGGGCTCCTGAACACTGAAGCTTTCTTT
TRBJ1-1 TRBV11-2 . TRBD1 CASSLDYGTGNAEAFF TGTGCCAGCAGCTTAGACTATGGGACAGGGAACGCTGAAGCTTTCTTT
TRBJ2-3 TRBV5-1 . TRBD1 CASSPGQGSTDTQYF TGCGCCAGCAGCCCGGGACAGGGGAGCACAGATACGCAGTATTTT
TRBJ2-1 TRBV5-4 . TRBD1 CASSADRGNYNEQFF TGTGCCAGCAGCGCGGACAGGGGAAACTACAATGAGCAGTTCTTC
TRBJ2-3 TRBV19 . TRBD1 CATVGQQDITDTQYF TGTGCCACCGTGGGACAGCAGGATATCACAGATACGCAGTATTTT
TRBJ2-1 TRBV6-5 once . CASNGGPGLNEQFF TGTGCCAGCAACGGAGGCCCTGGACTGAATGAGCAGTTCTTC
TRBJ2-5 TRBV10-3 . . CAISDSDRAGRTQYF TGTGCCATCAGTGACTCGGACCGCGCGGGGAGGACCCAGTACTTC
TRBJ2-1 TRBV19 . TRBD2 CASSIEGSGGVLYNEQFF TGTGCCAGTAGTATAGAAGGTAGCGGGGGGGTTCTCTACAATGAGCAGTTCTTC
TRBJ2-3 TRBV11-3 . TRBD2 CASSSGTSGTDTQYF TGTGCCAGCAGCTCAGGGACTAGCGGGACGGATACGCAGTATTTT
TRBJ1-3 TRBV5-1 . TRBD1 CASSFYSGQGTGGNTIYF TGCGCCAGCAGCTTCTATTCGGGACAGGGGACTGGTGGAAACACCATATATTTT
TRBJ1-5 TRBV6-1 few TRBD1 CASSSPDRGRQPQHF TGTGCCAGCAGTTCTCCGGACAGGGGCCGTCAGCCCCAGCATTTT
TRBJ2-1 TRBV4-1 . TRBD1 CASSQGQGTPYNEQFF TGCGCCAGCAGCCAAGGACAGGGCACTCCCTACAATGAGCAGTTCTTC
TRBJ1-1 TRBV5-6 few . CASSLGTTNTEAFF TGTGCCAGCAGCCTAGGGACAACGAACACTGAAGCTTTCTTT
TRBJ2-5 TRBV10-3 . TRBD2 CAISERLAGRQETQYF TGTGCCATCAGTGAGCGACTAGCGGGCCGCCAAGAGACCCAGTACTTC
TRBJ2-6 TRBV9 . . CASSRRDSVSDGANVLTF TGTGCCAGCAGCAGGAGGGACAGTGTGTCAGATGGGGCCAACGTCCTGACTTTC
TRBJ1-1 TRBV28 . TRBD1 CASGVSGGLTEAFF TGTGCCAGCGGGGTTTCAGGGGGCCTGACTGAAGCTTTCTTT
TRBJ2-3 TRBV30 few . CAWSWASTDTQYF TGTGCCTGGAGTTGGGCAAGCACAGATACGCAGTATTTT
TRBJ1-2 TRBV7-9 . TRBD1 CSSSLATGGSRRGYTF TGTTCCAGCAGCTTAGCGACAGGGGGGAGTCGTCGGGGCTACACCTTC
TRBJ2-2 TRBV29-1 . TRBD1 CSVLTGGVDTGELFF TGCAGCGTCCTCACAGGGGGCGTTGACACCGGGGAGCTGTTTTTT
TRBJ2-2 TRBV7-2 . TRBD2 CASSPGLAVTGELFF TGTGCCAGCAGCCCAGGACTAGCGGTGACCGGGGAGCTGTTTTTT
TRBJ2-5 TRBV5-1 few . CASSPPAERGETQYF TGCGCCAGCAGCCCCCCCGCCGAACGGGGAGAGACCCAGTACTTC
TRBJ1-4 TRBV6-1 few . CASSERGSRSEKLFF TGTGCCAGCAGTGAGCGAGGGAGTCGGAGTGAAAAACTGTTTTTT
TRBJ1-6 TRBV9 few TRBD1 CASSGRRNRGENSPLHF TGTGCCAGCAGCGGCCGTCGTAACAGGGGAGAAAATTCACCCCTCCACTTT
TRBJ2-7 TRBV7-9 . TRBD2 CSSSDPGLAASYEQYF TGTTCCAGCAGTGACCCGGGACTAGCGGCCTCCTACGAGCAGTACTTC
TRBJ1-2 TRBV10-3 . . CAISESEGGGYTF TGTGCCATCAGTGAGTCGGAAGGCGGCGGCTACACCTTC
TRBJ2-2 TRBV30 . TRBD2 CAWDGLAGGPTGELFF TGTGCCTGGGATGGACTAGCGGGGGGTCCCACCGGGGAGCTGTTTTTT
TRBJ1-1 TRBV10-2 . TRBD1 CASRGQSYINTEAFF TGCGCCAGCAGGGGACAGTCCTATATTAACACTGAAGCTTTCTTT
TRBJ2-1 TRBV4-3 few . CASSQDLRPRAVTNEQFF TGCGCCAGCAGCCAAGATCTCCGACCCCGCGCGGTGACGAATGAGCAGTTCTTC
TRBJ2-1 TRBV9 . TRBD2 CASSVGLAVGNEQFF TGTGCCAGCAGCGTGGGACTAGCGGTAGGTAATGAGCAGTTCTTC
TRBJ2-5 TRBV7-2 . . CASTTQPRVGETQYF TGTGCCAGCACGACACAACCCAGGGTAGGGGAGACCCAGTACTTC
TRBJ2-3 TRBV18 . TRBD1 CASSPQDRAGDTQYF TGTGCCAGCTCACCACAAGACAGGGCTGGAGATACGCAGTATTTT
TRBJ2-3 TRBV7-2 . TRBD2 CASSLSAGAATDTQYF TGTGCCAGCAGCCTGTCAGCGGGGGCCGCCACAGATACGCAGTATTTT
TRBJ1-2 TRBV28 . TRBD1 CASSPDRVRGYTF TGTGCCAGCAGTCCAGACAGGGTGCGTGGCTACACCTTC
TRBJ2-3 TRBV15 . . CATSRAPGTDTQYF TGTGCCACCAGCAGAGCCCCCGGCACAGATACGCAGTATTTT
TRBJ2-1 TRBV6-5 . TRBD2 CASSYSLAGDEQFF TGTGCCAGCAGTTACTCGCTAGCGGGAGATGAGCAGTTCTTC
TRBJ2-7 TRBV30 . TRBD2 CAWTDRTSGRRGYEQYF TGTGCCTGGACTGATAGGACTAGCGGGAGAAGGGGCTACGAGCAGTACTTC
TRBJ2-7 TRBV11-2 . . CASSLISTGSYEQYF TGTGCCAGCAGCTTAATATCCACAGGGAGCTACGAGCAGTACTTC